This is a list of T cell receptor beta chains from one sample in a study of naive and memory T cell subsets. TCRdb redid the calling of the UMI-ligation and nested PCR reads with MiXCR, one entry per CDR3 protein. The profile shows approximately 27,000 distinct CDR3 sequences, around 10% of them singletons. Sequencing input: effector memory CD4+ T cells from blood. Receptors were obtained from a human donor in good health. Each CDR3 is given with its conserved first and last residue. Clone size is not always given. Where it is, it says once, few, many or a class for expanded clones.

j_call v_call clone_size cdr3_aa
TRBJ2-1 TRBV5-6 few CASSLVRQRKFF
TRBJ1-5 TRBV29-1 . CSVAGFQGLGLDQPQHF
TRBJ1-2 TRBV10-3 medium-sized CAISPAPEDGYTF
TRBJ1-4 TRBV7-9 few CASSGRGTTNEKLFF
TRBJ1-1 TRBV6-5 . CASSYYPPPGQVEAFF
TRBJ2-7 TRBV29-1 medium-sized CSAGLRGAEQYF
TRBJ1-4 TRBV20-1 . CSARDTAYNEKLFF
TRBJ2-5 TRBV7-9 few CASGRVSETQYF
TRBJ1-5 TRBV5-6 few CASSARDRGSNQPQHF
TRBJ2-1 TRBV7-3 medium-sized CASSIEGRAVDEQFF
TRBJ1-4 TRBV4-2 . CASSRPRGSTNEKLFF
TRBJ2-3 TRBV12-3/TRBV12-4 few CASSYGTSGTDTQYF
TRBJ2-1 TRBV20-1 many CSARGQRLAGSGNEQFF
TRBJ2-3 TRBV29-1 few CSGQGSTDTQYF
TRBJ2-1 TRBV6-2/TRBV6-3 . CASSLQLAGGGEQFF
TRBJ2-2 TRBV18 few CASSRTGTFTGELFF
TRBJ1-4 TRBV30 . CAWRDLPGRHTTNEKLFF
TRBJ1-1 TRBV6-2/TRBV6-3 many CASSYGGGRTEAFF
TRBJ1-5 TRBV4-3 . CASSLHSNQPQHF
TRBJ1-5 TRBV24-1 few CATRGDGNQPQHF
TRBJ2-5 TRBV4-3 many CASSQVQGLVGTQYF
TRBJ1-5 TRBV7-9 few CASSSTGGGSNQPQHF
TRBJ2-5 TRBV19 few CASSRGQETQYF
TRBJ1-1 TRBV20-1 few CSARDQGRDPEAFF
TRBJ2-3 TRBV5-1 few CASSLANAPPDTQYF
TRBJ2-4 TRBV29-1 few CSAAQVEGNIQYF
TRBJ1-6 TRBV3-1 . CASSYGPGRGSPLHF
TRBJ1-2 TRBV7-9 . CASSPGDHYGYTF
TRBJ2-2 TRBV9 few CASSAQREHRGAVGLFF
TRBJ1-6 TRBV12-3/TRBV12-4 . CASRPPGHNSPLHF
TRBJ1-4 TRBV10-3 . CATGVIANEKLFF
TRBJ2-3 TRBV7-3 . CASSLSGGREDTQYF
TRBJ2-6 TRBV2 . CASRPGQGISGANVLTF
TRBJ1-2 TRBV5-4 many CASSLGGYGYTF
TRBJ2-1 TRBV5-6 few CASKSGQGYNEQFF
TRBJ2-1 TRBV27 . CASSFMTSGGENEQFF
TRBJ1-2 TRBV6-2/TRBV6-3 few CASSYSNHEFPGYTF
TRBJ2-1 TRBV7-9 many CASREGGSENEQFF
TRBJ2-5 TRBV5-4 . CASSKGTGQETQYF
TRBJ2-3 TRBV18 many CASSRQDTQYF
TRBJ2-1 TRBV7-2 few CASRPTGGNYNEQFF
TRBJ1-4 TRBV25-1 . CASSEFGEQGASTNEKLFF
TRBJ2-7 TRBV6-5 many CASSYAQGAYEQYF
TRBJ2-3 TRBV12-3/TRBV12-4 . CASSFLVGTSGLTQYF
TRBJ2-5 TRBV10-3 many CAISSGQETQYF
TRBJ2-4 TRBV2 many CASLRGTKNIQYF
TRBJ2-6 TRBV11-2 many CASRSIRSGANVLTF
TRBJ2-7 TRBV6-5 many CASSRKPGQGGEQYF
TRBJ2-1 TRBV2 few CASNKGQGSYNEQFF
TRBJ2-1 TRBV3-1 many CASSQDSGLAGVEQFF
TRBJ1-4 TRBV5-1 many CASSFTGGNEKLFF
TRBJ2-1 TRBV2 few CASREYYEQFF
TRBJ2-2 TRBV5-5 many CASSLGQSTGELFF
TRBJ2-5 TRBV19 . CASSIMVSPPGTQYF
TRBJ1-6 TRBV12-3/TRBV12-4 few CASSRQATPDSPLHF
TRBJ2-3 TRBV7-3 many CASSPTSGPSTDTQYF
TRBJ2-1 TRBV21-1 . CARPGLAGGSSYNEQFF